This T cell receptor (beta chain) was identified in a study of blood T cell repertoires in COVID-19. Study as a whole: There were acute and convalescent COVID-19 samples, and they came from the United States, Italy and Spain. In each case, the material was cDNA or gDNA derived from T cells, B-cell-depleted T cells, or PBMCs.

This clone was seen a few times. The CDR3 consists of 11 residues. The V end lost 6 bases, the J end lost 5 bases, and 7 bases lay between the germline ends. CDR1 and CDR2 from the germline V gene are MNHEY and SVGAGI. The protocol was immunoSEQ multiplex PCR, while the TCRdb copy is restricted to in-frame clones and leaves out a portion. This table holds some 71,000 clones, about 80% found once. The specimen was peripheral blood. The receptor comes from a man aged 45-65 years with COVID-19, enrolled during active disease. The rearrangement joins TRBV6-5 to TRBJ1-2, with a possible D match to TRBD1 (6 bases). Here the CDR3 reads CASRRGYGYTF. The CDR3 bases are TGTGCCAGCAGAAGGGGGTATGGCTACACCTTC.